This T cell receptor (beta chain) stems from a study of T cells after yellow fever vaccination. Study information: When fractions had low cell numbers, they were prepared with SMART-Seq v4 Ultra Low Input. Overall study findings and caveats: Clonotypes shared by both compartments, CD4 and CD8, made up a small share. Most clones from primary vaccination were detected again post-booster (roughly 96% CD4, 88% CD8).

A few counts support this clonotype. Its antigen is unidentified. The 5'RACE template-switching step produced TCR cDNA and added a universal primer site and UMIs. In TCRdb, the 5' RACE reads were re-called with MiXCR into one record per CDR3 protein. This sample has fewer than 450,000 distinct CDR3 sequences, with 7% to 9% found just once. V was pared by 4 bases and J by 4 bases, with 8 bases between. The CDR3 has 13 residues. Germline lookup yields CDR1 LGHNA and CDR2 YSLEER. This clonotype originated in a man aged 18 to 30 who received the YFV17D yellow fever vaccine. The gene calls are TRBV4-3 and TRBJ1-3; D is unresolved. Sequenced here: PBMCs, sampled 35 to 50 days after the first yellow fever vaccination. CDR3 in amino acids: CASSRTMGNTIYF. The CDR3 DNA is TGCGCCAGCAGCCGGACGATGGGAAACACCATATATTTT.